Listed below are T cell receptor beta chains from one sample, sequenced in a study of shared clonotypes between healthy human individuals. Clones were sequenced by immunoSEQ multiplex PCR, and TCRdb holds only the in-frame ones, with some missing. The table has about 2,200,000 clones, around 93% seen once. What was sequenced was naive CD8+ T cells from PBMCs. The receptor source for this set is a young man in good health. Some clones in this sample may be carry-over from other donors' samples. Each CDR3 is given with its conserved first and last residue. D genes are given only for firm matches. Rows may omit the clone size; those that give it use once, few, many or a size class.

d_call | clone_size | j_call | v_call | cdr3_nt | cdr3_aa
NA | NA | TRBJ1-2 | TRBV29-1 | TGCAGCGTTGCGTCCCAGGGGCAGCGTGACGGCTACACCTTC | CSVASQGQRDGYTF
NA | NA | TRBJ2-3 | TRBV28 | TGTGCCAGCTCATCTGGGAAAAACACAGATACGCAGTATTTT | CASSSGKNTDTQYF
TRBD1 | NA | TRBJ1-2 | TRBV19 | TGTGCCAGTACCACGACAGGGGGCCACTATGGCTACACCTTC | CASTTTGGHYGYTF
NA | NA | TRBJ2-5 | TRBV29-1 | TGCAGCGTCGCCGTCTGGGGGCTTGGGACCCAGTACTTC | CSVAVWGLGTQYF
NA | once | TRBJ2-1 | TRBV9 | TGTGCCAGCAGCGTTAGGAGCTCCTACAATGAGCAGTTCTTC | CASSVRSSYNEQFF
NA | NA | TRBJ1-1 | TRBV11-2 | TGTGCCAGCAGCTTAGCCCGGACGGGAAGGAACACTGAAGCTTTCTTT | CASSLARTGRNTEAFF
NA | NA | TRBJ1-2 | TRBV19 | TGTGCCAGTAGCCCTGGGGCGAACTATGGCTACACCTTC | CASSPGANYGYTF
NA | few | TRBJ1-1 | TRBV19 | TGTGCCAGCCGGGGTTACACTGAAGCTTTCTTT | CASRGYTEAFF
NA | NA | TRBJ1-1 | TRBV4-1 | TGCGCCAGCAGCCCCGGCGGGGGCAGTTGGACTGAAGCTTTCTTT | CASSPGGGSWTEAFF
NA | NA | TRBJ2-7 | TRBV7-9 | TGTGCCAGCAGCTCCCCCCGGGACTCTGGCTACGAGCAGTACTTC | CASSSPRDSGYEQYF